Following are 2 T cell receptor beta chains from one sample sequenced in a study of blood T cell repertoires in COVID-19. TCRdb keeps only in-frame clones here, not all; method: immunoSEQ multiplex PCR. The data hold around 130,000 clones, with roughly 80% observed a single time. The sequencing sample was made of PBMCs or T cells enriched from blood (not recorded which). Every receptor here comes from a man aged 40-50 years with acute COVID-19.

The chain carries TRBV19 and TRBJ2-7; TRBD1 matches at 7 bases. With 4 bases clipped from V and 2 bases from J, the junction kept 8 bases outside the gene matches. CDR3 length equals 15 residues. Germline lookup yields CDR1 LNHDA and CDR2 SQIVND (reference sequence). CDR3 in amino acids: CASSSEGQDPYEQYF. DNA of the CDR3: TGTGCCAGTAGTAGCGAAGGACAGGACCCCTACGAGCAGTACTTC.

The gene calls are TRBV7-2 and TRBJ1-1; possibly TRBD1 for D (6 bases). Germline V gene data show CDR1 as SGHTA and CDR2 as FQGNSA. Trimming removed 1 base at V and 0 bases at J, with 12 bases between. CDR3 length: 16 residues. CDR3 DNA sequence: TGTGCCAGCAGCTTAGGAAGGACAGCTTTGAACACTGAAGCTTTCTTT. This sequence encodes CASSLGRTALNTEAFF.